Presented here are 25 T cell receptor beta chains from one specimen sequenced in a study of cytomegalovirus exposure and HLA in healthy donors. Using immunoSEQ multiplex PCR, the repertoire was profiled, and TCRdb retains in-frame clones only, with some absent. The sample records a few hundred thousand clones, just over 85% being singletons. Sequencing input: PBMCs. Receptors were obtained from a young woman in good health and CMV-seronegative.

V and J are TRBV6-5 and TRBJ1-6; D perhaps matches TRBD1 (5 bases). V lost 2 bases, J lost 1 base, and 9 bases lay in between. Germline values: CDR1 MNHEY, CDR2 SVGAGI. This CDR3 has 16 amino acids. DNA for the CDR3: TGTGCCAGCAGTTACGGGGGGGGATCCTATAATTCACCCCTCCACTTT. Its translation: CASSYGGGSYNSPLHF.

The rearrangement links TRBV19 to TRBJ2-7, with D tentatively TRBD1 (6 bases). V lost 8 bases to trimming and J lost 5 bases, with 19 bases between them. The length of the CDR3 is 14 residues. Germline V lookup: CDR1 LNHDA, CDR2 SQIVND (reference sequence). CDR3 coding DNA: TGTGCCAGTGGGGCCCAACAGGGCTCTCACGAGCAGTACTTC. Its translation: CASGAQQGSHEQYF.

This rearrangement joins TRBV9 to TRBJ2-7; 13 bases are shared with TRBD2. Trimming took 3 bases from V and 9 from J; bases not matched to a gene: 21. CDR3 length equals 19 residues. In germline, CDR1 is SGDLS, CDR2 YYNGEE. The CDR3 here is CASSDSAGLAGEGIRGQYF. The CDR3 nucleotides read TGTGCCAGCAGCGACTCAGCCGGACTAGCGGGAGAGGGGATACGAGGGCAGTACTTC.

In the case of this clone: One junction end disagrees with the germline gene, perhaps due to a read error. The chain couples TRBV2 to TRBJ2-7; 8 positions agree with TRBD2. Germline V gives CDR1 SNHLY, CDR2 FYNNEI. This CDR3 comprises 14 residues. The CDR3 spells CASSTSGTTKHPRF. CDR3 sequence (DNA): TGTGCCAGCAGTACTAGCGGAACTACGAAACACCCTCGCTTC.

The rearrangement joins TRBV2 to TRBJ1-1, with D possibly matching TRBD1 (5 bases). The germline CDR1 and CDR2 sequences are SNHLY and FYNNEI. This CDR3 is 13 amino acids long. V lost 8 bases, J lost 0 bases, and 10 bases lay in between. The CDR3 region is CASGQGVNTEAFF. CDR3 nucleotide sequence: TGTGCCAGCGGCCAGGGTGTGAACACTGAAGCTTTCTTT.

The chain uses TRBV25-1 and TRBJ1-1; tentative D call: TRBD1 (6 bases). The CDR3 spans 12 residues. V gave up 8 bases and J gave up 6 bases, with 13 bases separating them. Germline V CDR1 and CDR2: MGHDK, SYGVNS. CDR3 residues: CASAEGGSEAFF. CDR3 DNA sequence: TGTGCCAGCGCCGAAGGGGGTTCTGAAGCTTTCTTT.

This clone was observed once. This chain links TRBV9 with TRBJ2-1, with a possible D match to TRBD1 (6 bases). CDR1 SGDLS and CDR2 YYNGEE come from the germline V gene. The CDR3 loop spans 13 amino acids. Trimming cost V 0 bases and J 16 bases, with 17 bases left between them. The CDR3 region is CASSVGGQPASFF. The CDR3 bases are TGTGCCAGCAGCGTAGGAGGACAGCCGGCCTCTTTCTTC.

The CDR3 loop is CASSFTSGGRYEQFF. The CDR3 nucleotides are TGCGCCAGCAGCTTTACTAGCGGGGGTAGATATGAGCAGTTCTTC. The chain links TRBV5-1 to TRBJ2-1; 11 bases align to TRBD2. The CDR3 sequence is 15 residues long. Germline V gene lookup returns CDR1 SGHRS and CDR2 YFSETQ. The trim removed 2 bases at V and 8 bases at J, leaving 6 bases unmatched.

The chain recombines TRBV6-4 with TRBJ2-3; 7 bases line up with TRBD2. With V trimmed by 9 bases and J by 1 base, 10 bases remained unmatched. CDR3 size: 15 residues. Germline lookup yields CDR1 MRHNA and CDR2 SNTAGT. The CDR3 nucleotides are TGTGCCAGAGTGGGGAGGACTAGAGGCACAGATACGCAGTATTTT. This encodes CARVGRTRGTDTQYF.

The rearrangement uses TRBV6-6 and TRBJ2-2; tentative D call: TRBD1 (7 bases). The CDR3 length is 14 residues. V was pared by 5 bases and J by 6 bases, with 13 bases between. From germline, CDR1 is MNHNY and CDR2 SVGAGI (reference sequence). The CDR3 DNA is TGTGCCAGCAGTCCCCAGGGGGGCTCCGGGGAGCTGTTTTTT. It yields the protein CASSPQGGSGELFF.

The V and J genes are TRBV30 and TRBJ2-1, with 10 nucleotides matching TRBD2. Germline V gene lookup returns CDR1 GTSNPN and CDR2 SVGIG (reference sequence). The V and J ends lost 2 bases and 9 bases, in that order; junction bases with no gene match: 7. This CDR3 is 14 amino acids long. The CDR3 DNA reads TGTGCCTGGAGTACCAGCGGGGGGGCATTTGAGCAGTTCTTC. Protein sequence: CAWSTSGGAFEQFF. The full variable domain, in which reference TRBV30 and TRBJ2-1 provide the parts outside the CDR3, is SQTIHQWPATLVQPVGSPLSLECTVEGTSNPNLYWYRQAAGRGLQLLFYSVGIGQISSEVPQNLSASRPQDRQFILSSKKLLLSDSGFYLCAWSTSGGAFEQFFGPGTRLTVL.

The CDR3 spells CASRGYRDSTPTAYEQYF. Here the CDR3 DNA reads TGTGCCAGTCGAGGCTACCGGGACAGCACCCCGACCGCCTACGAGCAGTACTTC. This chain uses TRBV19 with TRBJ2-7; 7 bases are shared with TRBD1. This CDR3 spans 18 amino acids. J was trimmed by 2 bases and V by 8 bases; bases with no gene match: 21. Per the germline V gene, CDR1 is LNHDA and CDR2 is SQIVND (reference sequence).

The chain employs TRBV9 and TRBJ2-3; 7 nucleotides align to TRBD1. The CDR3 extends over 16 amino acids. V shed 3 bases and J 4 bases; nucleotides not matched to a gene: 11. Germline loops: CDR1 SGDLS, CDR2 YYNGEE. The CDR3 DNA reads as TGTGCCAGCAGCGATCATACAGGGGAAGGGGCAGATACGCAGTATTTT. Protein product: CASSDHTGEGADTQYF.

CDR3 in amino acids: CSVEERLNTEAFF. CDR3 nucleotides: TGCAGCGTTGAAGAGCGCCTAAACACTGAAGCTTTCTTT. V usage is TRBV29-1 and J usage is TRBJ1-1; D ambiguous. Looked up from germline, CDR1 is SQVTM and CDR2 is ANQGSEA. V dropped 0 bases and J dropped 2 bases, with 7 bases sitting between them. The CDR3 is made up of 13 amino acids.

This sequence joins TRBV14 and TRBJ1-1; D is unresolved. The CDR3 has 11 residues. Germline CDR1 SGHDN, CDR2 FVKESK. The V end was cut by 6 bases, the J end by 5 bases, with 7 bases between. CDR3 sequence: CASRLLTEAFF. The CDR3, as DNA: TGTGCCAGCAGACTGTTGACTGAAGCTTTCTTT.

The chain recombines TRBV9 with TRBJ1-4; D unclear. Trimming removed 4 bases from V and 0 bases from J, with 10 bases in between. The germline V gene encodes CDR1 SGDLS and CDR2 YYNGEE. The CDR3 is 15 amino acids. The CDR3 spells CASSLREATNEKLFF. The DNA for the CDR3 is TGTGCCAGCAGCCTCCGAGAGGCAACTAATGAAAAACTGTTTTTT.

This clone was seen more than once but under ten times. This chain connects TRBV4-1 to TRBJ1-5; D ambiguous. Trimming took 1 base from V and 4 from J, leaving 11 bases between them. Per the germline V gene, CDR1 is MGHRA and CDR2 is YSYEKL. The CDR3 consists of 15 residues. The CDR3 spells CASSQVQEGNQPQHF. The CDR3, as DNA: TGCGCCAGCAGCCAAGTGCAGGAGGGAAATCAGCCCCAGCATTTT.

The V and J genes are TRBV27 and TRBJ1-2; 7 nucleotides align to TRBD1. CDR3 size: 15 residues. V was clipped by 3 bases and J by 5 bases; unmatched bases: 9. Germline V lookup: CDR1 MNHEY, CDR2 SMNVEV (reference sequence). CDR3 in DNA: TGTGCCAGCAGTTTCGTGGGGGACAGAGAATATGGCTACACCTTC. Its translation is CASSFVGDREYGYTF.

The table lists this clone with a few counts. The J gene is TRBJ2-7, the V gene TRBV14; 8 positions agree with TRBD1. From germline, CDR1 is SGHDN and CDR2 FVKESK. V was clipped by 5 bases and J by 0 bases; unmatched bases: 12. The CDR3 has 17 amino acids. CDR3 nucleotides: TGTGCCAGCAGCACTCAGGGACAGGCGTACTTCTCCTACGAGCAGTACTTC. Amino acids: CASSTQGQAYFSYEQYF.

This sequence joins TRBV6-1 and TRBJ2-1; 10 nucleotides align to TRBD2. The CDR3 extends over 17 amino acids. Germline CDR1 and CDR2: MNHNS and SASEGT. V was clipped by 1 base and J by 7 bases; unmatched bases: 10. CDR3 DNA: TGTGCCAGCAGTGAAGTGGGGCTAGCGGGAGTGCGAAATGAGCAGTTCTTC. This encodes CASSEVGLAGVRNEQFF.

CDR3: CASSLDGRGHQPQHF. CDR3 sequence (DNA): TGTGCCAGCAGCTTAGACGGCAGGGGCCATCAGCCCCAGCATTTT. The chain recombines TRBV7-9 with TRBJ1-5; a weak D match, TRBD1 (6 bases). The CDR3 loop spans 15 amino acids. The germline V gene has CDR1 SEHNR and CDR2 FQNEAQ (reference sequence). V lost 1 base and J lost 5, with 12 bases in between.

The chain joins TRBV30 to TRBJ2-7; 7 bases line up with TRBD1. Germline CDR1 is GTSNPN and CDR2 is SVGIG (reference sequence). CDR3 size: 16 residues. V dropped 2 bases and J dropped 0; count of bases not matched to a gene: 10. The CDR3: CAWSPRRQGDSYEQYF. CDR3 bases: TGTGCCTGGAGTCCGAGGAGACAGGGCGACTCCTACGAGCAGTACTTC.

This chain joins TRBV2 and TRBJ1-5; TRBD1 aligns across 7 bases. J gave up 0 bases and V 0 bases, and 5 bases lay outside the gene matches. CDR3 size: 17 residues. Looked up from germline, CDR1 is SNHLY and CDR2 is FYNNEI. CDR3 residues: CASSEAGTANSNQPQHF. The CDR3 DNA is TGTGCCAGCAGTGAAGCGGGGACAGCAAATAGCAATCAGCCCCAGCATTTT.

This clone was observed a single time. This chain uses TRBV7-9 with TRBJ2-3, with unresolved D. The V end lost 5 bases, the J end lost 5 bases, and 8 bases lay between the germline ends. The length of the CDR3 is 12 residues. Germline CDR1 and CDR2: SEHNR and FQNEAQ (reference sequence). CDR3: CASSRTQDTQYF. The CDR3 DNA reads as TGTGCCAGCAGCCGAACTCAAGATACGCAGTATTTT. Full variable domain (outside the CDR3, taken from reference TRBV7-9 and TRBJ2-3): DTGVSQNPRHKITKRGQNVTFRCDPISEHNRLYWYRQTLGQGPEFLTYFQNEAQLEKSRLLSDRFSAERPKGSFSTLEIQRTEQGDSAMYLCASSRTQDTQYFGPGTRLTVL.

The J gene is TRBJ2-7, the V gene TRBV5-1; 7 bases are shared with TRBD1. The CDR3 is 14 amino acids. The V gene end was trimmed by 0 bases and the J gene end by 2 bases; junction bases not matched to a gene: 2. CDR1 and CDR2 (germline): SGHRS, YFSETQ. CDR3 DNA sequence: TGCGCCAGCAGCTTGGCTGGACAGGCCTACGAGCAGTACTTC. Encoded protein: CASSLAGQAYEQYF.